The clone carrying this T cell receptor (beta chain) has a count of ten or more. Its antigen remains unknown. This record belongs to a study of molecular identifiers for immune sequencing clone quantification. Methods described previously were used for bulk TCR libraries, and listed TCR primers were applied. TCRdb passed the PCR reads through MiXCR, listing each CDR3 protein once. The table records under 350,000 distinct CDR3 sequences, roughly 23% of them present only once. Study-level points and caveats: Because of identical TCR molecules sharing a barcode, sizes of highly expanded clones could be underestimated.

This CDR3 has 16 residues. The V gene lost 3 bases and the J gene lost 0 bases, with 11 bases spanning the gap. Germline V gene sequence: CDR1 LNHDA, CDR2 SQIVND (reference sequence). It was from about 19,000 to 1,100,000 sorted cells, with 10%, 30% or 50% RNA, that naive CD8 libraries came. Sorting defined naive CD8 T cells as CD8+CD4-CCR7+CD45RA+. The chain carries TRBV19 and TRBJ2-2; D unclear. The sample taken for sequencing was naive CD8+ T cells from blood, with Jurkat cell RNA spiked in. Subset specified: FACS-sorted CD8+CD4-CCR7+CD45RA+ naive T cells. The receptor was derived from a human donor in good health. Some libraries in this study had Jurkat cell RNA spiked in. CDR3 in amino acids: CASSMGPPTNTGELFF. The CDR3 bases are TGTGCCAGTAGTATGGGTCCCCCAACGAACACCGGGGAGCTGTTTTTT.